Presented here are 20 T cell receptor beta chains from one specimen sequenced in a study of cytomegalovirus exposure and HLA in healthy donors. Sequencing was performed with immunoSEQ multiplex PCR; in TCRdb, only in-frame clones are kept and a portion is missing. This table has approximately 82,000 clones, about 95% appearing once. Specimen: PBMCs. The source of these receptors is a woman between 18 and 29 years old in good health and CMV-seronegative.

The gene calls are TRBV5-1 and TRBJ2-7, with TRBD1 matching 8 bases. The germline gives CDR1 SGHRS, CDR2 YFSETQ. Unmatched junction bases numbered 13, after V lost 2 bases and J lost 6 bases. This CDR3 has 16 amino acids. The CDR3 nucleotides are TGCGCCAGCAGCTTTAGAGGGGCACAGGGGGGATTCGAGCAGTACTTC. Translating gives CASSFRGAQGGFEQYF.

The rearrangement joins TRBV19 to TRBJ1-1; no clear D. Germline V gene data show CDR1 as LNHDA and CDR2 as SQIVND (reference sequence). Deletions cut 5 bases from V and 3 bases from J, with 10 bases between. CDR3 length: 13 amino acids. The CDR3 reads CASSPGEYTEAFF. CDR3 in DNA: TGTGCCAGTAGTCCTGGGGAGTACACTGAAGCTTTCTTT.

The chain is built from TRBV5-1 and TRBJ1-6; 8 nucleotides line up with TRBD1. V lost 4 bases and J lost 6; bases outside the gene matches: 6. The CDR3 length is 15 residues. Germline lookup yields CDR1 SGHRS and CDR2 YFSETQ. CDR3 region: CASSTRTGSNSPLHF. In nucleotides, the CDR3 is TGCGCCAGCAGCACCCGGACAGGGTCTAATTCACCCCTCCACTTT.

This rearrangement joins TRBV28 to TRBJ1-1; weak D call: TRBD1 (5 bases). This CDR3 spans 14 amino acids. Germline lookup yields CDR1 MDHEN and CDR2 SYDVKM. V dropped 0 bases and J dropped 5 bases, with 10 bases sitting between them. As DNA, the CDR3 is TGTGCCAGCAGTTTATGGGGGGGTCGAACTGAAGCTTTCTTT. This sequence encodes CASSLWGGRTEAFF.

The chain links TRBV11-2 to TRBJ2-7; weak D call: TRBD2 (6 bases). V shed 5 bases and J shed 0 bases, with 14 bases lying between them. Germline values: CDR1 SGHAT, CDR2 FQNNGV. This CDR3 has 15 residues. The CDR3 here is CASSPTVGLSYEQYF. In DNA form, the CDR3 reads TGTGCCAGCAGCCCGACAGTGGGACTCTCCTACGAGCAGTACTTC. The complete variable domain, with remaining parts taken from reference TRBV11-2 and TRBJ2-7, reads EAGVAQSPRYKIIEKRQSVAFWCNPISGHATLYWYQQILGQGPKLLIQFQNNGVVDDSQLPKDRFSAERLKGVDSTLKIQPAKLEDSAVYLCASSPTVGLSYEQYFGPGTRLTVT.

This chain joins TRBV6-5 and TRBJ2-2; 9 positions match TRBD1. Trimming at V came to 6 bases and at J to 6 bases, leaving 8 bases not matched to a gene. Germline V gene lookup returns CDR1 MNHEY and CDR2 SVGAGI. The CDR3 is 15 amino acids. This CDR3 is CASSPRTGVAGELFF. In nucleotides, the CDR3 is TGTGCCAGCAGCCCACGGACAGGGGTAGCCGGGGAGCTGTTTTTT.

The chain links TRBV27 to TRBJ2-1; 9 bases fit TRBD1. The length of the CDR3 is 16 residues. The J segment lost 8 bases and the V segment lost 4 bases, leaving 12 bases of the junction unmatched. Germline CDR1 is MNHEY and CDR2 is SMNVEV (reference sequence). As DNA, the CDR3 is TGTGCCAGCAGTTCCGGGACAGGGTCTGCTATGGATGAGCAGTTCTTC. It specifies CASSSGTGSAMDEQFF.

This clone was seen just once. The chain recombines TRBV19 with TRBJ2-5, with a weak D call TRBD2 (5 bases). With 6 bases removed from V and 4 bases from J, the gap between germline ends came to 9 bases. Germline V CDR1 and CDR2: LNHDA, SQIVND (reference sequence). The length of the CDR3 is 12 residues. CDR3 coding DNA: TGTGCCAGTAGCCCGGGGAGAGAGACCCAGTACTTC. Amino acid sequence: CASSPGRETQYF.

The rearrangement links TRBV18 to TRBJ2-2; no reliable D call. This CDR3 has 15 amino acids. V was pared by 3 bases and J by 0 bases, with 8 bases between. CDR1 and CDR2 (germline): KGHSH, LQKENI. CDR3 amino acids: CASSPQSPNTGELFF. The CDR3 DNA sequence: TGTGCCAGCTCACCCCAGTCACCGAACACCGGGGAGCTGTTTTTT.

The CDR3 bases are TGTGCCAGCAGTTACCGGACTAGCGGGGGGCTAGAGACCCAGTACTTC. Translating it yields CASSYRTSGGLETQYF. This chain joins TRBV6-9 and TRBJ2-5; TRBD2 agrees at 14 bases. Looked up from germline, CDR1 is MNHGY and CDR2 is SVAAGI. CDR3 length: 16 residues. With 3 bases clipped from V and 4 bases from J, the junction kept 4 bases outside the gene matches.

V gene TRBV7-8 combines with J gene TRBJ2-5; possible D gene TRBD1, 6 bases. V lost 4 bases, J lost 2 bases, and 23 bases lay in between. Per germline, CDR1 SGHVS and CDR2 FQNEAQ. The CDR3 contains 18 residues. The CDR3 region has the DNA TGTGCCAGCAGCTCCCAAACCCGCCTATGGACAGCTCAAGAGACCCAGTACTTC. This gives the protein CASSSQTRLWTAQETQYF.

The chain is built from TRBV18 and TRBJ1-2; 7 nucleotides line up with TRBD1. This CDR3 has 18 amino acids. Trimming cost V 6 bases and J 8 bases; bases outside gene matches: 24. Germline V gene lookup returns CDR1 KGHSH and CDR2 LQKENI. CDR3 sequence (DNA): TGTGCCAGCTCGTATGGCCCAGGGTTTGGGACAGTACTTATCGGCTACACCTTC. It is translated as CASSYGPGFGTVLIGYTF.

The chain couples TRBV5-5 to TRBJ1-2; D call uncertain. Trimming stripped 1 base from V and 0 bases from J, with 7 bases between. This CDR3 comprises 14 residues. Germline V lookup: CDR1 SGHKS, CDR2 YYEKEE (reference sequence). In DNA, the CDR3 is TGTGCCAGCAGCTTGCGAACAGCTAACTATGGCTACACCTTC. Translation gives CASSLRTANYGYTF.

The chain recombines TRBV15 with TRBJ2-1, with a tentative D call TRBD1 (6 bases). Trimming stripped 2 bases from V and 1 base from J, with 12 bases between. The CDR3 has 16 amino acids. Germline-derived CDR1 and CDR2 are LNHNV and YYDKDF (reference sequence). The CDR3, as DNA: TGTGCCACCAGCAGAATTACAGGGAAGTCCTACAATGAGCAGTTCTTC. Translated: CATSRITGKSYNEQFF.

V is TRBV29-1 and J is TRBJ1-1; TRBD1 might be the D (6 bases). The CDR3 contains 13 residues. The V gene lost 0 bases and the J gene lost 6 bases, with 11 bases spanning the gap. Germline CDR1 reads SQVTM; CDR2 reads ANQGSEA. The CDR3 DNA follows: TGCAGCGTTGAAGAAGTGGCAGGGGCTGAAGCTTTCTTT. Its protein product is CSVEEVAGAEAFF.

CDR3 amino acids: CASSLGAGGYTGELFF. In DNA form, the CDR3 reads TGTGCCAGCAGCTTAGGCGCAGGGGGGTACACCGGGGAGCTGTTTTTT. The chain couples TRBV7-2 to TRBJ2-2; a weak D match, TRBD1 (7 bases). The V and J ends lost 1 base and 3 bases respectively, with 12 bases between them. There are 16 residues in the CDR3. Germline V gives CDR1 SGHTA, CDR2 FQGNSA.

This clone appeared once. The chain carries TRBV14 and TRBJ2-7; D unresolved. Trimming removed 0 bases from V and 7 bases from J, with 13 bases in between. The CDR3 is 14 residues long. CDR1 is SGHDN, CDR2 FVKESK, per germline. CDR3 sequence: CASSQDFQNREQYF. The CDR3 nucleotides are TGTGCCAGCAGCCAAGACTTCCAAAATAGAGAGCAGTACTTC.

CDR3 protein: CASSQLGTARENGYTF. The DNA for the CDR3 is TGCGCCAGCAGCCAGCTTGGGACAGCCAGAGAAAATGGCTACACCTTC. V gene TRBV4-3 combines with J gene TRBJ1-2; TRBD1 agrees at 7 bases. Germline V gives CDR1 LGHNA, CDR2 YSLEER. V lost 3 bases, J lost 6 bases, and 13 bases stayed unmatched. The CDR3 has 16 amino acids.

The J gene is TRBJ2-3, the V gene TRBV28; 7 bases are a match to TRBD1. Trimming took 5 bases from V and 3 from J; bases not matched to a gene: 2. The CDR3 spans 13 residues. Germline loops: CDR1 MDHEN, CDR2 SYDVKM. In DNA form, the CDR3 reads TGTGCCAGCAGTCGGGACAGTACAGATACGCAGTATTTT. Translated, it gives CASSRDSTDTQYF.

The V call is TRBV7-2, the J call TRBJ1-2, with D unclear. The CDR3 contains 12 residues. Germline CDR1 is SGHTA and CDR2 is FQGNSA. The V end lost 3 bases, the J end lost 4 bases, and 6 bases lay between the germline ends. CDR3 in amino acids: CASSFYIYGYTF. Here the CDR3 DNA reads TGTGCCAGCAGCTTTTACATCTATGGCTACACCTTC.